This T cell receptor beta chain derives from a study of T-cell reconstitution after alpha-beta-depleted transplantation in children. Broader study findings: About two months after transplant, alpha-beta T cells reportedly came from several hundred expanded graft clones. The origin of high day-60 TCRbeta diversity in some patients lay in surviving recipient T cells and thymic progenitors.

It was with unique molecular identifiers that the TCRbeta library was prepared. Using its own MiXCR run on the PCR reads, TCRdb lists one record per CDR3 protein. The table includes over 80,000 distinct CDR3 sequences, more than 20% detected once. The germline V gene encodes CDR1 SGHVS and CDR2 FQNEAQ. J was trimmed by 5 bases and V by 5 bases; bases with no gene match: 6. This CDR3 has 15 amino acids. This clonotype was found many times. Its antigen is not known. Sequencing was performed on PBMCs, taken before TCRalphabeta/CD19-depleted stem cell transplant. The chain joins TRBV7-8 to TRBJ2-7, with 13 positions matching TRBD2. The receptor's source is a boy aged 2 to 9 with acute lymphoblastic leukemia, due to receive a stem cell transplant. The CDR3 loop reads CASSERTSGSDEQYF. In DNA, the CDR3 is TGTGCCAGCAGCGAGCGGACTAGCGGGAGCGACGAGCAGTACTTC.